This T cell receptor (beta chain) was observed in a study of blood T cell repertoires in COVID-19. As for the study in general: The analysed material was cDNA or gDNA that came from T cells, B-cell-depleted T cells, or PBMCs.

The assay was immunoSEQ multiplex PCR, and TCRdb's table has in-frame clones only and misses some. The profile shows about 150,000 clones, around 90% of them singletons. In germline, CDR1 is SEHNR, CDR2 FQNEAQ (reference sequence). This CDR3 comprises 14 residues. The trim removed 1 base at V and 2 bases at J, leaving 2 bases unmatched. The sequenced sample was peripheral blood. V gene TRBV7-9 combines with J gene TRBJ2-7, with 7 bases lining up with TRBD1. The sequence derives from a man aged 45 to 65 who had recovered from COVID-19. The CDR3 region has the DNA TGTGCCAGCAGCTTAGACGGACAGGCCTACGAGCAGTACTTC. It encodes CASSLDGQAYEQYF. Drawing the rest from reference TRBV7-9 and TRBJ2-7, the complete variable domain is DTGVSQNPRHKITKRGQNVTFRCDPISEHNRLYWYRQTLGQGPEFLTYFQNEAQLEKSRLLSDRFSAERPKGSFSTLEIQRTEQGDSAMYLCASSLDGQAYEQYFGPGTRLTVT.